The rows below give T cell receptor beta chains drawn from one sample of a study of blood T cells in healthy people across ages. TCRdb independently ran MiXCR on the 5' RACE reads; one entry per CDR3 protein. The sample has 700,000 or so distinct CDR3 sequences, around 43% seen once. Material: blood. The origin of the receptors is a man aged 80 or over in good health. The CDR3 runs from the conserved cysteine through the conserved F or W. The D gene is left open where the match is weak. The size entry is marked missing in some rows and otherwise reads once, few, many or a size class.

CDR3nt	CDR3aa	len	abundance	d_gene	v_gene	j_gene
TGCAGCGTGGCTGTAGCACAGGCAGATACGCAGTATTTT	CSVAVAQADTQYF	13	many	NA	TRBV29-1	TRBJ2-3
TGTGCTAGTGCTCCCCGGGGGGGGTACGGGGGCGTGCAGCCCCAGCATTTT	CASAPRGGYGGVQPQHF	17	few	NA	TRBV12-5	TRBJ1-5
TGTGCCAGCAGCCAAGGTGGACTAGCGGGTGTCGATGAGCAGTTCTTC	CASSQGGLAGVDEQFF	16	NA	TRBD2	TRBV4-2	TRBJ2-1
TGCATCGTTCGAGCCGACTCTGGGGCCAACGTCCTGACTTTC	CIVRADSGANVLTF	14	NA	NA	TRBV29-1	TRBJ2-6
TGTGCCAGCATGCCCGACAGGGCGGGGACTGAAGCTTTCTTT	CASMPDRAGTEAFF	14	NA	TRBD1	TRBV12-3/TRBV12-4	TRBJ1-1
TGTGCCAGCAGTTTAGAAGGCGGGGATTACAATGAGCAGTTCTTC	CASSLEGGDYNEQFF	15	NA	NA	TRBV27	TRBJ2-1
TGTGCCTGGAGCCCGGGACAGGGGGCAAGAGATACGCAGTATTTT	CAWSPGQGARDTQYF	15	NA	TRBD1	TRBV30	TRBJ2-3
TGTGCCAGCAGTTTATCGGGGCAGAACCAAGAGACCCAGTACTTC	CASSLSGQNQETQYF	15	NA	NA	TRBV12-3/TRBV12-4	TRBJ2-5
TGTGCCGAGACAGGGGGCAAAAACATTCAGTACTTC	CAETGGKNIQYF	12	NA	TRBD1	TRBV27	TRBJ2-4
TGTGCCAGCAGTTACTCGAGAGGGGCTGGGGCCAACGTCCTGACTTTC	CASSYSRGAGANVLTF	16	few	NA	TRBV6-5	TRBJ2-6
TGTGCCAGCAATCAGGGGCTTTTATCTCTCTCTGGGGCCAACGTCCTGACTTTC	CASNQGLLSLSGANVLTF	18	NA	NA	TRBV6-1	TRBJ2-6
TGTGCCAGCAAGGGACTGCAATCGAACACCGGGGAGCTGTTTTTT	CASKGLQSNTGELFF	15	NA	NA	TRBV9	TRBJ2-2
TGTGCCAGCAGTGTGGGGGAAGACAGGAAGTACTTC	CASSVGEDRKYF	12	once	NA	TRBV2	TRBJ2-7
TGTGCCACCAGAAAGGGAGGTCCCTCCTACGAGCAGTACTTC	CATRKGGPSYEQYF	14	once	NA	TRBV15	TRBJ2-7
TGTGCCAGCACCCAAGGACCCTATGGAGATGGCTACACCTTC	CASTQGPYGDGYTF	14	few	NA	TRBV3-1	TRBJ1-2
TGCAGCTTCTTGCCCACGGGGGGGGCGGGAAGCTCCTACAATGAGCAGTTCTTC	CSFLPTGGAGSSYNEQFF	18	once	TRBD2	TRBV29-1	TRBJ2-1
TGTGCCAGCAGTGATAGACAGGGATTCGCCTACGAGCAGTACTTC	CASSDRQGFAYEQYF	15	NA	TRBD1	TRBV6-6	TRBJ2-7
TGTGCCAGCAGCTTACAACGACTCGGAAACACCATATATTTT	CASSLQRLGNTIYF	14	NA	NA	TRBV7-2	TRBJ1-3
TGTGCCAGCAGCATCGGGGGCAGGAGCAATCAGCCCCAGCATTTT	CASSIGGRSNQPQHF	15	NA	NA	TRBV7-2	TRBJ1-5
TGTGCCAGCAGCGCCGCCCGGGACAGGAAAAACACCGGGGAGCTGTTTTTT	CASSAARDRKNTGELFF	17	NA	TRBD1	TRBV9	TRBJ2-2
TGTGCCACCAGCAGAGTAGGGAGTTCCTACAATGAGCAGTACTTC	CATSRVGSSYNEQYF	15	NA	NA	TRBV15	TRBJ2-4
TGCAGCGTTGCCGGGACTAGCGGGAGTTTACCTATTGTAGCCAAAAACATTCAGTACTTC	CSVAGTSGSLPIVAKNIQYF	20	many	TRBD2	TRBV29-1	TRBJ2-4
TGTGCCAGCAGCTTAGAGGGGGCCGATGAGCAGTTCTTC	CASSLEGADEQFF	13	many	TRBD1	TRBV7-2	TRBJ2-1
TGCAGTGCCAGAGGTAGGGGGCTTGTAGACGAGCAGTACTTC	CSARGRGLVDEQYF	14	NA	TRBD1	TRBV20-1	TRBJ2-7
TGTGCCAGCAGTACTAAAGGAATTAGCGGGGGCCACAATGAGCAGTTCTTC	CASSTKGISGGHNEQFF	17	NA	TRBD2	TRBV2	TRBJ2-1